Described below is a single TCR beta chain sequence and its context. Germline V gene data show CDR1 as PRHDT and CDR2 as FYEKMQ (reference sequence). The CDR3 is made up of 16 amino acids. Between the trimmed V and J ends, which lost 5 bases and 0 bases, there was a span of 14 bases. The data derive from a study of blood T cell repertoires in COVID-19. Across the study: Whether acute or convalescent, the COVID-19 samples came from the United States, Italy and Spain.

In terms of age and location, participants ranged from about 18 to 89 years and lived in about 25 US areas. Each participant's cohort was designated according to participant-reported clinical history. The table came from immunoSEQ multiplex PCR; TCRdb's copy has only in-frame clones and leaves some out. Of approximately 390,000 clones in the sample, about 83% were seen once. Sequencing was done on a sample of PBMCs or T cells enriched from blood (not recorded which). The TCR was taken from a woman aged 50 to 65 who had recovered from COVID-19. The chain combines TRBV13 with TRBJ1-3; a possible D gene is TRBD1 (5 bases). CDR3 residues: CASSPRDSSSGNTIYF. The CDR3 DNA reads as TGTGCCAGCAGCCCCCGGGACTCCTCCTCTGGAAACACCATATATTTT.